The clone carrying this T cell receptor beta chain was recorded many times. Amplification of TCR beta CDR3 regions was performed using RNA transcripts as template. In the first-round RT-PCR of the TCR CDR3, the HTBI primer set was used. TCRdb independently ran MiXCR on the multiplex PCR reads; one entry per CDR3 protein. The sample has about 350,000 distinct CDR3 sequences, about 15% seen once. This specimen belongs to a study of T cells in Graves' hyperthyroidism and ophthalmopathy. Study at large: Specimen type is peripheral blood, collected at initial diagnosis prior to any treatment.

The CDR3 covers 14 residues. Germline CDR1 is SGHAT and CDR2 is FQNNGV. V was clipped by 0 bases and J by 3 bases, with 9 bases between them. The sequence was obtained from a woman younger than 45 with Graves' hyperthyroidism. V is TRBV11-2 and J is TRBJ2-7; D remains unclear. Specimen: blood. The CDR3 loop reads CASSLERQVYEQYF. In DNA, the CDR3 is TGTGCCAGCAGCTTAGAACGCCAAGTCTACGAGCAGTACTTC. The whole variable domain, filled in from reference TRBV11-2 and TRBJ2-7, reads EAGVAQSPRYKIIEKRQSVAFWCNPISGHATLYWYQQILGQGPKLLIQFQNNGVVDDSQLPKDRFSAERLKGVDSTLKIQPAKLEDSAVYLCASSLERQVYEQYFGPGTRLTVT.